This T cell receptor (beta chain) originates from a study of shared clonotypes between healthy human individuals. Profiled with immunoSEQ multiplex PCR; TCRdb holds only in-frame clones, not every one. The sample has some 1,400,000 clones; approximately 97% are singletons. Points from the study as a whole: Sampling was confined to blood; repertoires within tissues likely differ.

Germline CDR1 is SQVTM and CDR2 is ANQGSEA. The CDR3 is 14 residues long. Trimming removed 3 bases from V and 0 bases from J, with 8 bases in between. As concerns this clone: What it recognizes is unknown. The sample has other DNA sequences that encode this CDR3 too.

This clonotype was sampled from a man aged 25 to 40 in good health. Sequencing used naive CD4+ T cells sorted from blood. Subset reported: CD45RA+ positively selected. The V gene is TRBV29-1, the J gene TRBJ1-4; D gene uncertain. The CDR3 DNA reads as TGCAGCGTTGATTCGGGCTCAACTAATGAAAAACTGTTTTTT. Protein sequence: CSVDSGSTNEKLFF.